These T cell receptor beta chains were read from a single sample in a study of CD8 T cells in ankylosing spondylitis. A single record per CDR3 protein comes from TCRdb applying MiXCR to the 5' RACE reads. Of hundreds of thousands of distinct CDR3 sequences in the sample, 26% were seen once. Source material: blood, either unsorted or a sorted T cell fraction (not recorded which). These receptors were taken from a male donor with ankylosing spondylitis. The CDR3 runs from the conserved cysteine through the conserved F or W. Fields, in order: D gene, J gene, V gene, clone size, CDR3 DNA, CDR3 protein. The D gene is left open where the match is weak. Clone sizes are given selectively: once, few, many, or a class where the clone is expanded.

D gene: NA; J gene: TRBJ2-1; V gene: TRBV5-6; clone size: NA; CDR3 DNA: TGTGCCAGCAGCTTGGTGGGAGGTAGCAGGAATGAGCAGTTCTTC; CDR3 protein: CASSLVGGSRNEQFF
D gene: NA; J gene: TRBJ2-5; V gene: TRBV5-5; clone size: NA; CDR3 DNA: TGTGCCAGCCAGCTTCCCGGCAGGTCCCAAGAGACCCAGTACTTC; CDR3 protein: CASQLPGRSQETQYF
D gene: TRBD2; J gene: TRBJ2-1; V gene: TRBV29-1; clone size: NA; CDR3 DNA: TGCAGCGTCGGACTAGCCTACAATGAGCAGTTCTTC; CDR3 protein: CSVGLAYNEQFF
D gene: NA; J gene: TRBJ1-5; V gene: TRBV2; clone size: few; CDR3 DNA: TGTGCCAGCATAGGTACGAGGAGTCAGCCCCAGCATTTT; CDR3 protein: CASIGTRSQPQHF
D gene: TRBD2; J gene: TRBJ2-2; V gene: TRBV2; clone size: few; CDR3 DNA: TGTGCCAGCAGTGATCGCCGGGAGGCTACCGGGGAGCTGTTTTTT; CDR3 protein: CASSDRREATGELFF
D gene: TRBD1; J gene: TRBJ2-2; V gene: TRBV12-3/TRBV12-4; clone size: NA; CDR3 DNA: TGTGCCAGCAGCCGTCCAGGGGGCGCGGCCGGGGAGCTGTTTTTT; CDR3 protein: CASSRPGGAAGELFF
D gene: TRBD1; J gene: TRBJ1-4; V gene: TRBV11-2; clone size: NA; CDR3 DNA: TGTGCCAGCAGCTACGGACAGGGGTATGAAAAACTGTTTTTT; CDR3 protein: CASSYGQGYEKLFF
D gene: TRBD2; J gene: TRBJ2-3; V gene: TRBV20-1; clone size: NA; CDR3 DNA: TGCAGTGCTAATGGGAGGGGTGTCTCAGATACGCAGTATTTT; CDR3 protein: CSANGRGVSDTQYF
D gene: NA; J gene: TRBJ2-3; V gene: TRBV20-1; clone size: NA; CDR3 DNA: TGCAGTCCGAGCTTCGCAGATACGCAGTATTTT; CDR3 protein: CSPSFADTQYF
D gene: NA; J gene: TRBJ2-1; V gene: TRBV12-3/TRBV12-4; clone size: NA; CDR3 DNA: TGTGCCAGCAGTTTTTCCTACAGACCCCAAACAAATGAGCAGTTCTTC; CDR3 protein: CASSFSYRPQTNEQFF
D gene: TRBD1; J gene: TRBJ2-3; V gene: TRBV27; clone size: few; CDR3 DNA: TGTGCCAGCAGTTGGGACAGGGGCACAGATACGCAGTATTTT; CDR3 protein: CASSWDRGTDTQYF
D gene: NA; J gene: TRBJ2-3; V gene: TRBV20-1; clone size: few; CDR3 DNA: TGCAGTGCGAACGGGGGTGAGGGAAGCACAGATACGCAGTATTTT; CDR3 protein: CSANGGEGSTDTQYF
D gene: TRBD2; J gene: TRBJ2-1; V gene: TRBV7-9; clone size: few; CDR3 DNA: TGTGCCAGCAGCCTTGGACTAGCGGGCACCTACAATGAGCAGTTCTTC; CDR3 protein: CASSLGLAGTYNEQFF
D gene: TRBD1; J gene: TRBJ2-7; V gene: TRBV5-1; clone size: NA; CDR3 DNA: TGCGCCAGCAGCTTCGACAGGGCTCTCTACGAGCAGTACTTC; CDR3 protein: CASSFDRALYEQYF
D gene: NA; J gene: TRBJ1-1; V gene: TRBV7-9; clone size: NA; CDR3 DNA: TGTGCCAGCAGCTTATTTGAAGTTGAAGCTTTCTTT; CDR3 protein: CASSLFEVEAFF
D gene: NA; J gene: TRBJ1-2; V gene: TRBV7-9; clone size: many; CDR3 DNA: TGTGCCAGCAGCTTAATGCCCGGGACACCAAACTATGGCTACACCTTC; CDR3 protein: CASSLMPGTPNYGYTF
D gene: NA; J gene: TRBJ2-1; V gene: TRBV20-1; clone size: NA; CDR3 DNA: TGCAGTGCTTTGGGGGACTCCTACAATGAGCAGTTCTTC; CDR3 protein: CSALGDSYNEQFF
D gene: NA; J gene: TRBJ2-1; V gene: TRBV9; clone size: few; CDR3 DNA: TGTGCCAGCAGCGTGGTAAACGGGGAGCAGTTCTTC; CDR3 protein: CASSVVNGEQFF
D gene: TRBD2; J gene: TRBJ2-1; V gene: TRBV20-1; clone size: NA; CDR3 DNA: TGCAGTGCCCAACTCCCTAGCGGGTCTTCCTACAATGAGCAGTTCTTC; CDR3 protein: CSAQLPSGSSYNEQFF
D gene: NA; J gene: TRBJ1-1; V gene: TRBV29-1; clone size: once; CDR3 DNA: TGCAGCGTTCTAGGGGGAGGTGGGAACACTGAAGCTTTCTTT; CDR3 protein: CSVLGGGGNTEAFF
D gene: TRBD2; J gene: TRBJ2-7; V gene: TRBV7-9; clone size: once; CDR3 DNA: TGTGCCAGCAGCATAGCCGGGGGGAGCAGCGAGCAGTACTTC; CDR3 protein: CASSIAGGSSEQYF
D gene: TRBD2; J gene: TRBJ2-3; V gene: TRBV20-1; clone size: NA; CDR3 DNA: TGCAGTGCTAGAGATGCTAGCGGGAGGAATACGCAGTATTTT; CDR3 protein: CSARDASGRNTQYF
D gene: TRBD1; J gene: TRBJ2-5; V gene: TRBV5-1; clone size: NA; CDR3 DNA: TGCGCCAGCACAAGGGTCGGGACAGTTCAAGAGACCCAGTACTTC; CDR3 protein: CASTRVGTVQETQYF
D gene: NA; J gene: TRBJ2-1; V gene: TRBV9; clone size: few; CDR3 DNA: TGTGCCAGCAGCGTGGGTCCTCGGAATGAGCAGTTCTTC; CDR3 protein: CASSVGPRNEQFF
D gene: TRBD2; J gene: TRBJ2-2; V gene: TRBV19; clone size: few; CDR3 DNA: TGTGCCAGTAGTACGGTCGGGAGGACGAACACCGGGGAGCTGTTTTTT; CDR3 protein: CASSTVGRTNTGELFF
D gene: NA; J gene: TRBJ2-1; V gene: TRBV6-1; clone size: NA; CDR3 DNA: TGTGCCAGCCGCCCCTGGGTCGCGAGCTCCTACAATGAGCAGTTCTTC; CDR3 protein: CASRPWVASSYNEQFF
D gene: TRBD1; J gene: TRBJ2-5; V gene: TRBV20-1; clone size: NA; CDR3 DNA: TGCAGTGCTAGAGATCCCCGGACAGGGATGACCCAGTACTTC; CDR3 protein: CSARDPRTGMTQYF
D gene: NA; J gene: TRBJ2-1; V gene: TRBV18; clone size: once; CDR3 DNA: TGTGCCAGCTCACCACCTCTCCAGGGGCCAGGGAATGAGCAGTTCTTC; CDR3 protein: CASSPPLQGPGNEQFF
D gene: NA; J gene: TRBJ2-4; V gene: TRBV4-2; clone size: NA; CDR3 DNA: TGTGCCAGCAGCCAAGAGGGGGAGCTAGCCAAAAACATTCAGTACTTC; CDR3 protein: CASSQEGELAKNIQYF
D gene: NA; J gene: TRBJ1-4; V gene: TRBV27; clone size: once; CDR3 DNA: TGTGCCAGCAGTATCGAAATCGGAAGAAAACTGTTTTTT; CDR3 protein: CASSIEIGRKLFF
D gene: NA; J gene: TRBJ2-5; V gene: TRBV29-1; clone size: few; CDR3 DNA: TGCAGCGTTGAAGGAGGGACTCGAGAGACCCAGTACTTC; CDR3 protein: CSVEGGTRETQYF
D gene: TRBD1; J gene: TRBJ2-1; V gene: TRBV5-6; clone size: NA; CDR3 DNA: TGTGCCAGCAGCTTGTGGCAGGGGGACACTGAGCAGTTCTTC; CDR3 protein: CASSLWQGDTEQFF
D gene: NA; J gene: TRBJ1-1; V gene: TRBV29-1; clone size: few; CDR3 DNA: TGCAGCGTTGGGTTGTTTTCCGGGACTGAAGCTTTCTTT; CDR3 protein: CSVGLFSGTEAFF
D gene: NA; J gene: TRBJ2-7; V gene: TRBV12-3/TRBV12-4; clone size: NA; CDR3 DNA: TGTGCCAGCATACCTCAGGCCGGTGGGCCCTACGAGCAGTACTTC; CDR3 protein: CASIPQAGGPYEQYF
D gene: TRBD2; J gene: TRBJ2-2; V gene: TRBV5-1; clone size: NA; CDR3 DNA: TGCGCCAGCAGCACGACCGGGACTAGGCCCGACACCGGGGAGCTGTTTTTT; CDR3 protein: CASSTTGTRPDTGELFF
D gene: NA; J gene: TRBJ2-3; V gene: TRBV5-1; clone size: many; CDR3 DNA: TGCGCCAGCAGCTTGGAGTCCGGGTTAGGGCCAGATACGCAGTATTTT; CDR3 protein: CASSLESGLGPDTQYF
D gene: TRBD2; J gene: TRBJ2-5; V gene: TRBV18; clone size: NA; CDR3 DNA: TGTGCCAGCTCTCGAAGGACTAGCGGAGAAGAGACCCAGTACTTC; CDR3 protein: CASSRRTSGEETQYF
D gene: TRBD1; J gene: TRBJ1-2; V gene: TRBV7-8; clone size: few; CDR3 DNA: TGTGCCAGCAGCCCCTACGGACAGGGGGGCAGCTTGTTC; CDR3 protein: CASSPYGQGGSLF
D gene: NA; J gene: TRBJ1-5; V gene: TRBV20-1; clone size: NA; CDR3 DNA: TGCAGTGCTAGTCGGGACGGTGATAGCAATCAGCCCCAGCATTTT; CDR3 protein: CSASRDGDSNQPQHF
D gene: NA; J gene: TRBJ2-5; V gene: TRBV20-1; clone size: NA; CDR3 DNA: TGCAGTGCTAGCTGGGAGACCCAGTACTTC; CDR3 protein: CSASWETQYF
D gene: NA; J gene: TRBJ1-2; V gene: TRBV29-1; clone size: NA; CDR3 DNA: TGCAGCGTTGAGGACGGAGTTAGGGGCTACACCTTC; CDR3 protein: CSVEDGVRGYTF
D gene: TRBD2; J gene: TRBJ2-3; V gene: TRBV20-1; clone size: once; CDR3 DNA: TGCAGTGCTAGTCATGCCAGCGGGAGGGTCGGAGATACGCAGTATTTT; CDR3 protein: CSASHASGRVGDTQYF
D gene: TRBD1; J gene: TRBJ2-5; V gene: TRBV5-1; clone size: NA; CDR3 DNA: TGCGCCAGCAGCTTACAGGGGGCGCTTGAGACCCAGTACTTC; CDR3 protein: CASSLQGALETQYF
D gene: NA; J gene: TRBJ1-2; V gene: TRBV10-3; clone size: few; CDR3 DNA: TGTGCCATCAGTGAAGGACTGAACAACTATGGCTACACCTTC; CDR3 protein: CAISEGLNNYGYTF
D gene: TRBD2; J gene: TRBJ2-1; V gene: TRBV3-1; clone size: few; CDR3 DNA: TGTGCCAGCAGCCAAGGGTCTAGCGGGAGGGCCTACAATGAGCAGTTCTTC; CDR3 protein: CASSQGSSGRAYNEQFF
D gene: NA; J gene: TRBJ2-1; V gene: TRBV20-1; clone size: many; CDR3 DNA: TGCAGTGCTAGTCGGGGAGAAGAGGACAATGAGCAGTTCTTC; CDR3 protein: CSASRGEEDNEQFF
D gene: NA; J gene: TRBJ2-1; V gene: TRBV20-1; clone size: NA; CDR3 DNA: TGCAGTGCGCCTAGGACACTACCTGATGAGCAGTTCTTC; CDR3 protein: CSAPRTLPDEQFF
D gene: NA; J gene: TRBJ2-7; V gene: TRBV18; clone size: few; CDR3 DNA: TGTGCCAGCTCACCGTTCGGGGGCCCATCCTACGAGCAGTACTTC; CDR3 protein: CASSPFGGPSYEQYF
D gene: TRBD2; J gene: TRBJ2-1; V gene: TRBV4-2; clone size: few; CDR3 DNA: TGTGCCAGCAGCCGGGGAGGGCTAGCGGTGTACAATGAGCAGTTCTTC; CDR3 protein: CASSRGGLAVYNEQFF
D gene: NA; J gene: TRBJ2-5; V gene: TRBV10-1; clone size: few; CDR3 DNA: TGCGCCAGCAGTGTCCTCAAACAGCCTCGCCAAGAGACCCAGTACTTC; CDR3 protein: CASSVLKQPRQETQYF
D gene: NA; J gene: TRBJ2-1; V gene: TRBV19; clone size: few; CDR3 DNA: TGTGCCAGTAGTATGAGAGGGAGTGGTGAGCAGTTCTTC; CDR3 protein: CASSMRGSGEQFF
D gene: TRBD2; J gene: TRBJ2-1; V gene: TRBV3-1; clone size: NA; CDR3 DNA: TGTGCCAGCAGCCGAGGGACTAGCGTTACGAGCAATGAGCAGTTCTTC; CDR3 protein: CASSRGTSVTSNEQFF
D gene: NA; J gene: TRBJ1-2; V gene: TRBV6-1; clone size: NA; CDR3 DNA: TGTGCCAGCAGGATATCGGCATCCTATGGCTACACCTTC; CDR3 protein: CASRISASYGYTF
D gene: TRBD2; J gene: TRBJ2-1; V gene: TRBV24-1; clone size: few; CDR3 DNA: TGTGCCACCAGTGATCCTAGCGGGAGCGACCATGAGCAGTTCTTC; CDR3 protein: CATSDPSGSDHEQFF
D gene: TRBD1; J gene: TRBJ2-1; V gene: TRBV11-2; clone size: NA; CDR3 DNA: TGTGCCAGCAGCCTCCTGACCGGGACAGGGCCGTATGAGCAGTTCTTC; CDR3 protein: CASSLLTGTGPYEQFF
D gene: NA; J gene: TRBJ2-2; V gene: TRBV24-1; clone size: few; CDR3 DNA: TGTGCCACCAGTGATTTGCCCGGGAGTAGCGCCGGGGAGCTGTTTTTT; CDR3 protein: CATSDLPGSSAGELFF
D gene: TRBD1; J gene: TRBJ1-5; V gene: TRBV19; clone size: few; CDR3 DNA: TGTGCCAGTAGTAACCCCAAAACAGGGGGCCTCCAGCCCCAGCATTTT; CDR3 protein: CASSNPKTGGLQPQHF